Each of the 8 T cell receptor beta chains below was sequenced from the same sample in a study of OX40 agonist ivuxolimab in advanced cancers. The repertoire was sequenced with immunoSEQ multiplex PCR; TCRdb's copy has only in-frame clones and lacks some. The sample shows about 35,000 clones, roughly four fifths of them seen only once. The specimen was CD4+ or CD8+ T cells sorted from blood, collected in a trial of the OX40 agonist ivuxolimab. Receptors were obtained from an adult with an advanced solid tumor such as melanoma, head and neck, liver or kidney cancer.

The V gene is TRBV7-9, the J gene TRBJ2-5; 9 positions agree with TRBD1. The J call may be faulty, since TRBJ2-7 better matches the DNA end. Germline loops: CDR1 SEHNR, CDR2 FQNEAQ (reference sequence). The CDR3 consists of 14 residues. The CDR3, as DNA: TGTGCCAGCAGTCCTACCGGGACAGGGATCGAGCAGTACTTC. Translating it yields CASSPTGTGIEQYF.

Comments on this clone: In the same sample, other DNA sequences code for this CDR3. The gene calls are TRBV13 and TRBJ1-2, with D maybe TRBD1 (6 bases). V was trimmed by 0 bases and J by 4 bases, leaving 9 bases between them. The CDR3 loop spans 14 amino acids. Germline CDR1 PRHDT, CDR2 FYEKMQ (reference sequence). CDR3 region: CASSLGTGGYGYTF. As DNA, the CDR3 is TGTGCCAGCAGCTTAGGGACAGGTGGCTATGGCTACACCTTC. Full variable domain (remainder filled in from reference TRBV13 and TRBJ1-2): AAGVIQSPRHLIKEKRETATLKCYPIPRHDTVYWYQQGPGQDPQFLISFYEKMQSDKGSIPDRFSAQQFSDYHSELNMSSLELGDSALYFCASSLGTGGYGYTFGSGTRLTVV.

The rearrangement links TRBV6-5 to TRBJ2-2; the D call may be TRBD1 or TRBD2 (5 bases each). V was clipped by 4 bases and J by 7 bases, with 7 bases between them. Germline assignment: CDR1 MNHEY and CDR2 SVGAGI. The CDR3 contains 12 residues. CDR3 amino acids: CASSSGSGELFF. The CDR3 DNA sequence: TGTGCCAGCAGTTCAGGGAGCGGGGAGCTGTTTTTT.

This chain uses TRBV5-5 with TRBJ2-7; TRBD2 might be the D (6 bases). The germline gives CDR1 SGHKS, CDR2 YYEKEE (reference sequence). V lost 2 bases and J 3 bases, leaving 15 bases between the germline ends. This CDR3 is 15 amino acids long. The CDR3 is CASSFDWEVHYEQYF. DNA of the CDR3: TGTGCCAGCAGCTTTGATTGGGAGGTTCACTACGAGCAGTACTTC.

This chain uses TRBV11-2 with TRBJ1-1; D is unclear. V gave up 3 bases and J gave up 1 base, with 9 bases separating them. This CDR3 comprises 14 residues. Germline loops: CDR1 SGHAT, CDR2 FQNNGV. CDR3 DNA: TGTGCCAGCAGCTTCCTGAACAAGAACACTGAAGCTTTCTTT. Its translation: CASSFLNKNTEAFF. Filled out from reference TRBV11-2 and TRBJ1-1, the complete variable domain reads EAGVAQSPRYKIIEKRQSVAFWCNPISGHATLYWYQQILGQGPKLLIQFQNNGVVDDSQLPKDRFSAERLKGVDSTLKIQPAKLEDSAVYLCASSFLNKNTEAFFGQGTRLTVV.

This clone was observed a few times. The gene calls are TRBV5-5 and TRBJ1-5, with no clear D. Trimming took 1 base from V and 4 from J, leaving 15 bases between them. The germline V gene encodes CDR1 SGHKS and CDR2 YYEKEE (reference sequence). The CDR3 sequence is 16 residues long. The CDR3 sequence: CASSLSYGNGNQPQHF. The CDR3 DNA reads as TGTGCCAGCAGCTTGTCGTACGGGAATGGGAATCAGCCCCAGCATTTT.

The chain is built from TRBV19 and TRBJ2-1; 8 nucleotides agree with TRBD2. Trimming took 5 bases from V and 7 from J; bases not matched to a gene: 16. This CDR3 contains 17 residues. The germline gives CDR1 LNHDA, CDR2 SQIVND (reference sequence). CDR3 DNA sequence: TGTGCCAGTAGTCCATCCCCGAGGAGCGGGGGCAAAAATGAGCAGTTCTTC. Its translation: CASSPSPRSGGKNEQFF.

The chain uses TRBV5-1 and TRBJ2-7; D not resolved. V lost 0 bases and J lost 2, with 6 bases in between. CDR1 is SGHRS and CDR2 is YFSETQ in the germline V gene. The CDR3 totals 13 residues. The CDR3 loop reads CASSLGSPYEQYF. The CDR3 DNA reads TGCGCCAGCAGCTTGGGTTCCCCCTACGAGCAGTACTTC.